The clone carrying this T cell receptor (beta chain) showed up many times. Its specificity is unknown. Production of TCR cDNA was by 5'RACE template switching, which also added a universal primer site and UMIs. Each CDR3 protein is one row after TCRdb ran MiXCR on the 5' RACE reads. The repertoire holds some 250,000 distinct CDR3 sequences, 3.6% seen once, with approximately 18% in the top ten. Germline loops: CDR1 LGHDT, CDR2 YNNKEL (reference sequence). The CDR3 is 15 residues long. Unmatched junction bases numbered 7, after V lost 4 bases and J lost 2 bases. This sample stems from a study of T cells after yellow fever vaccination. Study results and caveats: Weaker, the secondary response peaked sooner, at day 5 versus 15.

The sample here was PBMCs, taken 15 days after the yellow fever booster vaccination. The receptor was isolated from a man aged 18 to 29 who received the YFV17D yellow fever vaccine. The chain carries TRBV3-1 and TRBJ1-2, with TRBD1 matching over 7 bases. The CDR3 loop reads CASSPAGGGNYGYTF. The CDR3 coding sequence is TGTGCCAGCAGCCCAGCAGGGGGAGGCAACTATGGCTACACCTTC.